Listed below are T cell receptor beta chains from one sample, sequenced in a study of identical twins. From the 5' RACE reads, TCRdb called clonotypes with MiXCR, one entry per CDR3 protein. The table shows nearly 650,000 distinct CDR3 sequences, with around 7.5% occurring only once. This same sample was also part of a study on yellow fever vaccine responses in identical twins.

The sequencing input was PBMCs. The receptor set was obtained from a woman under 30 in good health. The CDR3 runs from the conserved cysteine through the conserved F or W. Fields, in order: J gene, D gene, clone size, CDR3 length, V gene, CDR3 protein, CDR3 DNA. The D gene is left open where the match is weak. Expanded clones get a size class; other rows say once, few or many, or leave the size out.

TRBJ2-3 | TRBD2 | many | 15 | TRBV5-1 | CASSLEGLAADTQYF | TGCGCCAGCAGCTTGGAGGGACTAGCCGCAGATACGCAGTATTTT
TRBJ2-1 | TRBD2 | many | 16 | TRBV6-1 | CASSRSRLAAYNEQFF | TGTGCCAGCAGTCGTTCCCGACTAGCGGCTTACAATGAGCAGTTCTTC
TRBJ1-4 | NA | many | 15 | TRBV5-1 | CASSLSRGSNEKLFF | TGCGCCAGCAGCTTGAGCAGGGGATCGAATGAAAAACTGTTTTTT
TRBJ2-1 | NA | NA | 18 | TRBV24-1 | CATSDPQTTDRSYNEQFF | TGTGCCACCAGTGATCCACAAACGACAGATAGGTCCTACAATGAGCAGTTCTTC
TRBJ2-1 | NA | few | 19 | TRBV14 | CASSQVFGHGGATYNEQFF | TGTGCCAGCAGCCAAGTGTTTGGGCATGGGGGGGCGACCTACAATGAGCAGTTCTTC
TRBJ2-6 | NA | few | 14 | TRBV29-1 | CSVGYGTGANVLTF | TGCAGCGTTGGGTACGGAACTGGGGCCAACGTCCTGACTTTC
TRBJ2-7 | TRBD2 | NA | 13 | TRBV20-1 | CSARAGGRREQYF | TGCAGTGCTAGAGCGGGAGGGCGGAGAGAGCAGTACTTC
TRBJ2-5 | NA | NA | 15 | TRBV9 | CASSVVPQPEETQYF | TGTGCCAGCAGCGTAGTGCCACAACCGGAGGAGACCCAGTACTTC
TRBJ2-7 | NA | many | 17 | TRBV7-8 | CASSSSRAGRTSYEQYF | TGTGCCAGCAGCAGTTCCCGGGCCGGGCGGACCTCCTACGAGCAGTACTTC
TRBJ2-1 | TRBD1 | many | 14 | TRBV5-1 | CASMRTGHHNEQFF | TGCGCCAGCATGAGGACAGGGCACCACAATGAGCAGTTCTTC
TRBJ2-2 | TRBD2 | few | 16 | TRBV5-1 | CASSLGTSGNTGELFF | TGCGCCAGCAGCTTGGGGACTAGCGGGAACACCGGGGAGCTGTTTTTT
TRBJ1-5 | NA | many | 12 | TRBV3-1 | CASSQEGSPQHF | TGTGCCAGCAGCCAAGAGGGTAGCCCCCAGCATTTT
TRBJ1-5 | NA | many | 16 | TRBV10-3 | CAISEFGTVSNQPQHF | TGTGCCATCAGTGAGTTCGGCACAGTTAGCAATCAGCCCCAGCATTTT
TRBJ2-1 | NA | few | 16 | TRBV29-1 | CSVEDRSSFPYNEQFF | TGCAGCGTTGAAGATCGGAGTAGCTTCCCCTACAATGAGCAGTTCTTC
TRBJ1-2 | NA | few | 12 | TRBV7-9 | CASSSAKDGYTF | TGTGCCAGCAGCTCAGCAAAGGATGGCTACACCTTC
TRBJ2-3 | NA | many | 15 | TRBV12-3/TRBV12-4 | CASSLALSSTDTQYF | TGTGCCAGCAGCTTGGCCCTCTCATCCACAGATACGCAGTATTTT
TRBJ2-2 | TRBD1 | few | 17 | TRBV9 | CASSVAPGGPYTGELFF | TGTGCCAGCAGCGTAGCCCCAGGGGGCCCCTACACCGGGGAGCTGTTTTTT
TRBJ2-5 | NA | NA | 15 | TRBV11-1 | CASTTPAGTQETQYF | TGTGCCAGCACCACGCCGGCCGGAACCCAAGAGACCCAGTACTTC
TRBJ2-1 | NA | NA | 10 | TRBV20-1 | CSPRKEEQFF | TGCAGTCCTCGGAAGGAGGAGCAGTTCTTC
TRBJ2-4 | NA | few | 17 | TRBV11-2 | CASSLRLGSLAKNIQYF | TGTGCCAGCAGCTTAAGACTGGGATCACTAGCCAAAAACATTCAGTACTTC
TRBJ2-5 | NA | few | 15 | TRBV15 | CATSPPGEGKGTQYF | TGTGCCACCAGCCCCCCTGGGGAAGGGAAGGGGACCCAGTACTTC
TRBJ2-2 | NA | NA | 16 | TRBV2 | CASSDRRGTNTGELFF | TGTGCCAGCAGTGACCGAAGGGGTACGAACACCGGGGAGCTGTTTTTT
TRBJ2-7 | TRBD2 | many | 15 | TRBV29-1 | CSVSTGTRHSYEQYF | TGCAGCGTTTCAACCGGGACTAGGCACTCCTACGAGCAGTACTTC
TRBJ1-5 | NA | few | 15 | TRBV28 | CASSPPRGGNQPQHF | TGTGCCAGCAGCCCTCCTAGGGGAGGTAATCAGCCCCAGCATTTT
TRBJ1-2 | NA | NA | 13 | TRBV6-2/TRBV6-3 | CASSYVGNYGYTF | TGTGCCAGCAGTTACGTAGGGAACTATGGCTACACCTTC
TRBJ2-1 | NA | NA | 15 | TRBV11-1 | CASSLREGLYNEQFF | TGTGCCAGCAGCTTAAGGGAAGGGCTCTACAATGAGCAGTTCTTC
TRBJ2-2 | NA | few | 15 | TRBV24-1 | CATSDSVTSTGELFF | TGTGCCACCAGTGATTCGGTGACCTCCACCGGGGAGCTGTTTTTT
TRBJ2-7 | NA | many | 13 | TRBV11-2 | CASSFQWGREQYF | TGTGCCAGCAGCTTCCAATGGGGACGCGAGCAGTACTTC
TRBJ2-3 | NA | few | 14 | TRBV11-1 | CASSLAQLADTQYF | TGTGCCAGCAGCTTAGCACAGTTGGCAGATACGCAGTATTTT